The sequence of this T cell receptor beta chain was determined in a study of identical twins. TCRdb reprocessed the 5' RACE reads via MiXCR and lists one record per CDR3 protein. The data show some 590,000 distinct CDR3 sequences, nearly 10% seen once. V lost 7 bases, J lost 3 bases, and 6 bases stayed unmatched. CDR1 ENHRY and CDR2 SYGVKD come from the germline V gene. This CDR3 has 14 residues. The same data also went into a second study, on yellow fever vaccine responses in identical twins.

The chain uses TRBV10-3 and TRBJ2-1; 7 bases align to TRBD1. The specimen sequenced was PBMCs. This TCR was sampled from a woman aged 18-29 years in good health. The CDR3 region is CAITIDRDYNEQFF. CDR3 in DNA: TGTGCCATCACCATCGACAGGGACTACAATGAGCAGTTCTTC.